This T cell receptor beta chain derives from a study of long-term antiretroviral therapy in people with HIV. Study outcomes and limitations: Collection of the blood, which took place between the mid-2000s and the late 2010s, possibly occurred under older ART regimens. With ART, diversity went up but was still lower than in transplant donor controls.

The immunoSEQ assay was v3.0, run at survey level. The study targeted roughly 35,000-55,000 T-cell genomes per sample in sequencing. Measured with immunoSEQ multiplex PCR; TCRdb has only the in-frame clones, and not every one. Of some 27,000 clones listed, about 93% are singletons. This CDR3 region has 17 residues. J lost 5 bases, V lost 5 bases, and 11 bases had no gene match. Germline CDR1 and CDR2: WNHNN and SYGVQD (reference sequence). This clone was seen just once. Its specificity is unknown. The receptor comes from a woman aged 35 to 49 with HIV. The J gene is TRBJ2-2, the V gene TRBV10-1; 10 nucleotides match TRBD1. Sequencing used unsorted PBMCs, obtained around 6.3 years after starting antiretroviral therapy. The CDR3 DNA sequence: TGCGCCAGCAGTCCACATTGGGACAGGGGACAAACCGGGGAGCTGTTTTTT. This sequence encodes CASSPHWDRGQTGELFF.